This TCR beta chain was captured in a study of beta chain features in type 1 diabetes. The investigators reverse transcribed all of the isolated RNA, so they sequenced expressed TCRB transcripts. Sequencing used immunoSEQ multiplex PCR; TCRdb keeps in-frame clones, though not all of them. The sample carries 330,000 or so clones, around 12% recorded once. Concerning this clone itself: Antigen unknown.

Broader study findings: For Type 1 diabetes patients, all four CD4+ subsets carried TCRB CDR3s that were moderately but significantly shorter.

CDR1 is SGHRS and CDR2 is YFSETQ in the germline V gene. This CDR3 comprises 16 residues. Between the trimmed V and J ends, which lost 4 bases and 2 bases, there was a span of 16 bases. Sample: naive CD4+ T cells from blood. The receptor comes from a woman younger than 30 with type 1 diabetes. The chain joins TRBV5-1 to TRBJ2-1; D perhaps matches TRBD1 (6 bases). For the CDR3, the DNA is TGCGCCAGCAGCAGTACCGGGACAAGGACCTACAATGAGCAGTTCTTC. Residues: CASSSTGTRTYNEQFF.